This T cell receptor beta chain was identified in a study of cytomegalovirus exposure and HLA in healthy donors. PCR primers comprised 60 Vbeta and 13 Jbeta primers. The protocol was immunoSEQ multiplex PCR, while the TCRdb copy is restricted to in-frame clones and leaves out a portion. The repertoire has under 250,000 clones, approximately 80% of them found once; the top ten carry around 1.7%. The CDR3 covers 14 residues. Unmatched junction bases numbered 5, after V lost 8 bases and J lost 3 bases. The germline V gene has CDR1 KGHSH and CDR2 LQKENI. This clone was seen once. This TCR was sampled from a middle-aged man in good health and CMV-seronegative. The sample consisted of PBMCs. The chain couples TRBV18 to TRBJ2-3, with 10 bases identical to TRBD1. The CDR3 spells CASKTGGRTDTQYF. In nucleotides, the CDR3 is TGTGCCAGCAAGACAGGGGGCCGGACAGATACGCAGTATTTT.